This T cell receptor (beta chain) was observed in a study of cytomegalovirus exposure and HLA in healthy donors (dated by TCRdb to about 2017). In the study overall: A later analysis indicated that the 95 to 150 validation repertoires were generated on the platform also employed for the roughly 720 repertoires of the first cohort. The aim of the study was to test whether cataloging public T cell receptors could identify signatures of past pathogen exposure. A separate validation cohort of over a hundred different subjects was used in addition to the roughly 640-subject first cohort. To predict cytomegalovirus infection status, the study combined high-throughput TCR immunosequencing, statistical association of individual TCRs with disease status, and machine learning. The study at large found these results: A few of the identified cytomegalovirus-associated TCR beta chains were confirmed in vitro to be specific for cytomegalovirus antigens. A later analysis lacked HLA typing for the validation cohort, so it scored co-occurrence in that cohort across all 120 repertoires. A later analysis found that TCRs clustered in the first cohort also tended to co-occur in the roughly 120 validation repertoires, with more than 90% of cluster scores above 0. In both the original and validation cohorts, the classifier was reported to diagnose cytomegalovirus status with high specificity and sensitivity. The authors suggested that the approach could potentially be extended to other disease states and immunological phenotypes. Most TCR sequences were observed very rarely across donors, whereas some public TCRs were present in many individuals. The study listed 150 to 200 TCR beta chains as associated with cytomegalovirus.

Library generation was performed with the immunoSEQ multiplex PCR assay. Turning to the authors' computational methods: A statistical classification framework was developed to diagnose cytomegalovirus status using the catalog of TCR beta chain sequences. The source is immuneACCESS, and TCRdb retained only in-frame sequences with V and J called. Part of the clones is not carried over; for the studies checked, unresolved V genes explain less than half of this, and the remainder is unexplained. V, J and clone size are taken as reported in that table, and D and trimming were inferred from the DNA itself. A total of about 360,000 clones appear in this sample, around 86% of them only once. Jointly, the top ten make up approximately 0.8% of the sample. The junction carries 14 bases between V and J, which are trimmed by 3 bases and 3 bases respectively. Reading the germline V gene (reference sequence) gives CDR1 SEHNR and CDR2 FQNEAQ. The CDR3 goes from the cysteine to the phenylalanine over 15 residues. The DNA shown is the 45-base CDR3, in frame from base 1.

Donors formed part of the validation cohort, which comprised 120 subjects and was distinct from the first cohort of 666 subjects. In regard to this clone: It lacks a known antigen. No much larger clone exists at a distance of one base, and base qualities are not known.

This TCR was recovered from a woman in her late teens or twenties in good health and CMV-seronegative. The chain is made from TRBV7-9 and TRBJ1-2; matching of 6 bases hints at TRBD1 as the D gene. Input material: PBMCs. The CDR3 protein: CASSFPGEGDYGYTF. DNA sequence: TGTGCCAGCAGCTTCCCGGGGGAGGGGGACTATGGCTACACCTTC. Here the CDR3 is joined to the reference TRBV7-9 and TRBJ1-2 genes, and the full variable domain is: DTGVSQNPRHKITKRGQNVTFRCDPISEHNRLYWYRQTLGQGPEFLTYFQNEAQLEKSRLLSDRFSAERPKGSFSTLEIQRTEQGDSAMYLCASSFPGEGDYGYTFGSGTRLTVV.